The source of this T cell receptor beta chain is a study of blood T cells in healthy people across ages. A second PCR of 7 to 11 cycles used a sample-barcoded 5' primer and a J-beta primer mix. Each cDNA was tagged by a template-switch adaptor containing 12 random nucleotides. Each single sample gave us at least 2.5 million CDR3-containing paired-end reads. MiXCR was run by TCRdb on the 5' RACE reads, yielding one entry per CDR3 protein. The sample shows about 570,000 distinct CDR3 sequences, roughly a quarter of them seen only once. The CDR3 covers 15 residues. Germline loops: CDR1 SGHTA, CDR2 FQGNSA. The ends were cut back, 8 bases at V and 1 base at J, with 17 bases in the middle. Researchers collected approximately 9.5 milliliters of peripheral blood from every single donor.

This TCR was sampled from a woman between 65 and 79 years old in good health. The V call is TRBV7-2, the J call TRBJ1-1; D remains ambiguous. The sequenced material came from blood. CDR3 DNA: TGTGCCAGCCTTCAAAGAAGTACAGCGAACACTGAAGCTTTCTTT. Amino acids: CASLQRSTANTEAFF.